The clone carrying this T cell receptor beta chain was recorded at least ten times. No antigen is known for it. At one end the junction does not follow the germline gene, possibly because of a read error. Amplification of the TCR beta CDR3 regions used RNA transcripts (as template). The library came from an HTBI-primed first-round RT-PCR and a second-round multiplex PCR. TCRdb redid the calling of the multiplex PCR reads with MiXCR, one entry per CDR3 protein. The top ten hold under 3% of the sample, which has about 420,000 distinct CDR3 sequences, under 25% seen once. This CDR3 contains 15 residues. Germline V gene lookup returns CDR1 MNHNS and CDR2 SASEGT. This sample stems from a study of Graves' ophthalmopathy and Graves' hyperthyroidism. Study details: Researchers obtained peripheral blood at initial diagnosis, before any treatment had begun.

Broader study findings: Clonotypes were expanded in thyroid at above 0.001 frequency, and most also appeared in blood.

The rearrangement joins TRBV6-1 to TRBJ2-2, with D possibly being TRBD2 (6 bases). What was sequenced was peripheral blood. The receptor's source is a woman aged 18-35 years with stable Graves' hyperthyroidism. The CDR3 loop reads CASSLERGVAGGLFF. The CDR3 bases are TGTGCCAGCAGCCTTGAGAGGGGAGTCGCCGGGGGGCTGTTTTTT.